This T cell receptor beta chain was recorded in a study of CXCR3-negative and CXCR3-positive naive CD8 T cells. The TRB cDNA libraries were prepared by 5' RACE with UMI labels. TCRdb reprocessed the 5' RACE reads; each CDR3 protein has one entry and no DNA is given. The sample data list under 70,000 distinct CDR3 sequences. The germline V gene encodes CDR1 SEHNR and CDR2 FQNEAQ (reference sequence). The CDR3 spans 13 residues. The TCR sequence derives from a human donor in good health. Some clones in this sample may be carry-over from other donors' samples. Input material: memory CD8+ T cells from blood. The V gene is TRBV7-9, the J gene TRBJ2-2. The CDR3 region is CASSLGNTGELFF.